This TCR beta chain was retrieved from a study of spatial heterogeneity in lung cancer. On the study more broadly: Compared with alpha-chain sequences, beta-chain sequences were consistently detected in greater numbers.

Time point reported: sample taken at primary tumor resection. Frozen PBMC, nontumor lung or tumor provided whole RNA, which was sequenced unsorted. From the 5' RACE reads, TCRdb called clonotypes with MiXCR, one entry per CDR3 protein. The data contain more than 15,000 distinct CDR3 sequences, 6.2% of them seen just once; the ten biggest clones take up roughly 6.6%. On this clonotype itself: Its specificity is unknown. The junction does not match germline at one end; this may be a read error.

Germline V gene lookup returns CDR1 SEHNR and CDR2 FQNEAQ (reference sequence). This CDR3 contains 14 residues. Study results and caveats: Coverage of tumor T cells was estimated at approximately 7% for alpha chains and 13% to 15% for beta chains. Expanded alpha and beta TCR counts within tumors tracked tumor mutation counts.

The input for sequencing was lung tumor tissue, taken at surgery. The chain is built from TRBV7-9 and TRBJ1-3, with a weak D call TRBD1 (5 bases). The TCR comes from a male donor with early-stage non-small cell lung cancer. The CDR3 is CASSPGSSGNTMYF. The CDR3 DNA sequence: TGTGCCAGCAGTCCAGGGAGCTCTGGAAACACCATGTATTTT. Complete variable domain (other parts from reference TRBV7-9 and TRBJ1-3): DTGVSQNPRHKITKRGQNVTFRCDPISEHNRLYWYRQTLGQGPEFLTYFQNEAQLEKSRLLSDRFSAERPKGSFSTLEIQRTEQGDSAMYLCASSPGSSGNTMYFGEGSWLTVV.